Sequencing of this T cell receptor beta chain was carried out in a study of shared clonotypes between healthy human individuals. The CDR3 totals 14 residues. Germline CDR1 and CDR2: MNHEY and SMNVEV (reference sequence). With 3 bases clipped from V and 14 bases from J, the junction kept 13 bases outside the gene matches. Some clones are missing from TCRdb's copy, which holds only in-frame ones; the method was immunoSEQ multiplex PCR. This sample has over 1.5 million clones, with roughly 98% found just once. The TCR was taken from a man between 25 and 39 years old in good health. The V gene is TRBV27, the J gene TRBJ2-3, with 8 bases fitting TRBD2. Input material: naive CD4+ T cells sorted from blood. Subset specified: CD45RA+ positively selected. The CDR3 here is CASSLAGEAGVWYF. CDR3 nucleotides: TGTGCCAGCAGTTTGGCAGGGGAAGCGGGAGTTTGGTATTTT.